The T cell receptor (beta chain) under discussion was sequenced for a study of blood T cell repertoires in COVID-19. Trimming pared 6 bases from V and 5 bases from J, leaving 10 bases between. Germline CDR1 MNHEY, CDR2 SVGAGI. The CDR3 runs 12 residues. Using immunoSEQ multiplex PCR, the repertoire was profiled, and TCRdb retains in-frame clones only, with some absent. The data contain more than 250,000 clones, around 89% of them singletons. Sequenced sample: peripheral blood. The rearrangement links TRBV6-5 to TRBJ1-1; D gene unclear. This receptor was taken from a man aged 18-30 years who had recovered from COVID-19. CDR3 sequence reads: CASRRAGTEAFF. In nucleotides, the CDR3 is TGTGCCAGCAGGCGGGCGGGGACTGAAGCTTTCTTT.